The clone carrying this T cell receptor beta chain came up a few times. Measured with immunoSEQ multiplex PCR; TCRdb has only the in-frame clones, and not every one. Here the sample spans 120,000 or so clones, 87% being singletons. These data are taken from a study of blood T cell repertoires in COVID-19. This CDR3 comprises 13 residues. Germline V lookup: CDR1 WNHNN, CDR2 SYGVQD (reference sequence). Trimming took 7 bases from V and 9 from J; bases not matched to a gene: 4. The sample taken for sequencing was peripheral blood. The chain links TRBV10-1 to TRBJ1-6; 9 bases are a match to TRBD1. This TCR came from a woman in her 70s with acute or convalescent COVID-19. The CDR3 coding sequence is TGCGCCAGCACTCGGGACAGGGTTTCACCCCTCCACTTT. It is translated as CASTRDRVSPLHF.